These 13 T cell receptor beta chains originate from one sample sequenced in a study of OX40 agonist ivuxolimab in advanced cancers. Assay: immunoSEQ multiplex PCR; the TCRdb copy retains only in-frame clones and omits some. The profile shows over 50,000 clones, 65% to 85% of them singletons. The input for sequencing was CD4+ or CD8+ T cells sorted from blood, taken in a trial of the OX40 agonist ivuxolimab. The receptors here all came from an adult with an advanced solid tumor such as melanoma, head and neck, liver or kidney cancer.

J is TRBJ2-1 and V is TRBV7-9; D is unresolved. The V gene lost 0 bases and the J gene lost 4 bases, with 7 bases spanning the gap. Germline assignment: CDR1 SEHNR and CDR2 FQNEAQ (reference sequence). The CDR3 length is 14 residues. CDR3 residues: CASSLANTYNEQFF. The CDR3 nucleotides read TGTGCCAGCAGCTTAGCGAATACTTACAATGAGCAGTTCTTC.

J is TRBJ2-1 and V is TRBV14; 14 bases line up with TRBD2. The CDR3 runs to 14 residues. The germline gives CDR1 SGHDN, CDR2 FVKESK. Trimming cost V 8 bases and J 7 bases; bases outside gene matches: 4. CDR3 sequence reads: CASSRLAGGNEQFF. The CDR3 nucleotides are TGTGCCAGCTCAAGACTAGCGGGGGGGAATGAGCAGTTCTTC.

The chain employs TRBV19 and TRBJ2-3; a weak D match, TRBD1 (6 bases). The CDR3 consists of 13 residues. Looked up from germline, CDR1 is LNHDA and CDR2 is SQIVND (reference sequence). The V gene lost 8 bases and the J gene lost 3 bases, with 12 bases spanning the gap. The CDR3 sequence: CASGQLMTDTQYF. CDR3 in DNA: TGTGCCAGTGGACAGCTTATGACAGATACGCAGTATTTT.

This clone was seen more than once but under ten times. The rearrangement joins TRBV5-1 to TRBJ2-1; 9 bases line up with TRBD1. The V gene end was trimmed by 1 base and the J gene end by 12 bases; junction bases not matched to a gene: 8. The CDR3 length is 14 residues. Germline lookup yields CDR1 SGHRS and CDR2 YFSETQ. This CDR3 reads CASSLTDRGDRQFF. CDR3 bases: TGCGCCAGCAGCTTGACCGACAGGGGGGATAGGCAGTTCTTC.

This rearrangement joins TRBV4-2 to TRBJ1-1, with unresolved D. Germline V gene data show CDR1 as LGHNA and CDR2 as YNFKEQ. Trimming removed 0 bases from V and 0 bases from J, with 14 bases in between. There are 17 residues in the CDR3. CDR3: CASSQEGGPQMNTEAFF. CDR3 in DNA: TGTGCCAGCAGCCAAGAAGGAGGGCCGCAGATGAACACTGAAGCTTTCTTT.

The chain carries TRBV4-1 and TRBJ2-7; D unclear. Germline V CDR1 and CDR2: MGHRA, YSYEKL. Trimming shortened V by 1 base and J by 2 bases, and 9 bases separated the two germline ends. The CDR3 loop spans 14 amino acids. CDR3 in amino acids: CASSQVDGTYEQYF. The DNA of the CDR3 is TGCGCCAGCAGCCAAGTCGACGGAACCTACGAGCAGTACTTC.

The CDR3 nucleotides are TGTGCCAGCAGACAGGGGATGGATTCACCCCTCCACTTT. This translates into CASRQGMDSPLHF. J is TRBJ1-6 and V is TRBV6-6, with 7 bases fitting TRBD1. Unmatched junction bases numbered 4, after V lost 6 bases and J lost 8 bases. Germline V lookup: CDR1 MNHNY, CDR2 SVGAGI (reference sequence). The CDR3 is 13 residues long.

V gene TRBV7-2 combines with J gene TRBJ2-1; TRBD2 agrees at 8 bases. In germline, CDR1 is SGHTA, CDR2 FQGNSA. This CDR3 has 15 residues. The V gene end was trimmed by 1 base and the J gene end by 10 bases; junction bases not matched to a gene: 9. Here the CDR3 DNA reads TGTGCCAGCAGCTTAGATAATCGGGGGGGAAGAGAGCAGTTCTTC. Its protein product is CASSLDNRGGREQFF.

V usage is TRBV2 and J usage is TRBJ2-6; the D is unclear. CDR3 length: 16 residues. Germline V lookup: CDR1 SNHLY, CDR2 FYNNEI. V was trimmed by 1 base and J by 1 base, leaving 8 bases between them. The CDR3 nucleotides read TGTGCCAGCAGTGAAGACGGCAGATCTGGGGCCAACGTCCTGACTTTC. Encoded protein: CASSEDGRSGANVLTF.

DNA for the CDR3: TGTGCCAGCAGCTTACTGGGTGGAGACACCGGGGAGCTGTTTTTT. Amino acids: CASSLLGGDTGELFF. The gene calls are TRBV11-3 and TRBJ2-2; D not resolved. V lost 2 bases, J lost 3 bases, and 10 bases lay in between. CDR1 and CDR2 from the germline V gene are SGHNT and YENEEA. The length of the CDR3 is 15 residues.

In the case of this clone: Germline is not matched at one junction end, which may reflect a read error. The chain carries TRBV7-7 and TRBJ2-5; D is undetermined. This CDR3 is built from 16 residues. CDR1 and CDR2 (germline): SSHAT, FNYEAQ (reference sequence). CDR3 residues: CASSLLGSLPQETQYF. CDR3 DNA: TGTGCTAGCAGCTTATTGGGTTCACTCCCCCAAGAGACCCAGTACTTC.

The chain recombines TRBV5-4 with TRBJ2-3; TRBD2 agrees at 8 bases. The germline gives CDR1 SGHNT, CDR2 YYREEE (reference sequence). The CDR3 contains 15 residues. The trim removed 5 bases at V and 2 bases at J, leaving 7 bases unmatched. The CDR3 DNA reads as TGTGCCAGCAGTCAACCGGGACTAGTCACAGATACGCAGTATTTT. Its protein product is CASSQPGLVTDTQYF.

This rearrangement joins TRBV28 to TRBJ2-7; 7 bases line up with TRBD1. The CDR3 spans 13 residues. The junction had 2 bases not matched to a gene; V was cut back by 6 bases and J by 0 bases. Germline loops: CDR1 MDHEN, CDR2 SYDVKM. CDR3 amino acids: CASRQGPSYEQYF. As DNA, the CDR3 is TGTGCCAGCAGACAGGGGCCCTCCTACGAGCAGTACTTC. Drawing the rest from reference TRBV28 and TRBJ2-7, the complete variable domain is DVKVTQSSRYLVKRTGEKVFLECVQDMDHENMFWYRQDPGLGLRLIYFSYDVKMKEKGDIPEGYSVSREKKERFSLILESASTNQTSMYLCASRQGPSYEQYFGPGTRLTVT.